These 30 T cell receptor beta chains originate from one sample sequenced in a study of cytomegalovirus exposure and HLA in healthy donors. The PCR made use of 60 Vbeta and 13 Jbeta primers. The assay was immunoSEQ multiplex PCR, and TCRdb's table has in-frame clones only and misses some. Altogether 150,000 to 160,000 clones are present, approximately 72% being singletons, with the ten largest covering less than 3.5%. The sequencing sample was made of PBMCs. These TCRs come from a young man in good health and CMV-seronegative.

This clone showed up just a few times. V is TRBV10-3 and J is TRBJ1-2; 10 nucleotides line up with TRBD1. V shed 5 bases, J shed 7 bases, and the junction held 10 bases outside the gene matches. The CDR3 is 15 amino acids. Germline CDR1 and CDR2: ENHRY and SYGVKD. The DNA of the CDR3 is TGTGCCATCAGTCCGACAGGGGGCCTACTCCCTGGCTACACCTTC. It specifies CAISPTGGLLPGYTF.

CDR3 DNA sequence: TGTGCCAGCAGTGTCCCCAATGGGACAGGGCTCTACGAGCAGTACTTC. Translated, it gives CASSVPNGTGLYEQYF. The chain employs TRBV7-9 and TRBJ2-7, with 9 positions matching TRBD1. CDR1 SEHNR and CDR2 FQNEAQ come from the germline V gene (reference sequence). V trimming: 6 bases; J trimming: 3 bases; junction bases outside the gene matches: 12. The CDR3 consists of 16 residues.

Points on this clone: Germline and junction disagree at one end, which may indicate a read error. V is TRBV7-8 and J is TRBJ2-5; D not certain. CDR1 and CDR2 (germline): SGHVS, FQNEAQ. The CDR3 runs to 15 residues. The CDR3, as DNA: TGTGCCAGCAGCTTAGCGGTGGGTAATGAGGAGACCCAATACTTC. Its protein is CASSLAVGNEETQYF.

In DNA form, the CDR3 reads TGTGCCAGCAGCTTAGATGGAGAAGAGACCCAGTACTTC. It is translated as CASSLDGEETQYF. This chain connects TRBV7-2 to TRBJ2-5; D is undetermined. V shed 1 base and J shed 3 bases, with 6 bases lying between them. The germline V gene encodes CDR1 SGHTA and CDR2 FQGNSA. The CDR3 has 13 amino acids.

The CDR3 nucleotides read TGTGCCAGCAGTTTAGGGACAGAGATCTACAATGAGCAGTTCTTC. Encoded protein: CASSLGTEIYNEQFF. The V call is TRBV27, the J call TRBJ2-1; 7 positions agree with TRBD1. This CDR3 region has 15 residues. CDR1 is MNHEY and CDR2 is SMNVEV in the germline V gene (reference sequence). The trim removed 2 bases at V and 3 bases at J, leaving 4 bases unmatched.

The V gene is TRBV6-5, the J gene TRBJ1-3; D is ambiguous. Between the trimmed V and J ends, which lost 6 bases and 5 bases, there was a span of 5 bases. The germline gives CDR1 MNHEY, CDR2 SVGAGI. The CDR3 is 11 residues long. The CDR3 sequence is CASSPRNTIYF. The CDR3, as DNA: TGTGCCAGCAGCCCTCGAAACACCATATATTTT.

The CDR3 loop is CASSTTGTLSYEQYF. DNA for the CDR3: TGTGCCAGCAGCACAACCGGGACACTATCCTACGAGCAGTACTTC. This rearrangement joins TRBV7-9 to TRBJ2-7; D perhaps matches TRBD1 (6 bases). CDR1 and CDR2 from the germline V gene are SEHNR and FQNEAQ (reference sequence). The CDR3 has 15 amino acids. Trimming cost V 5 bases and J 1 base, with 15 bases left between them.

About this clone: The junction differs from germline at one of its ends, possibly a read error. The chain employs TRBV4-1 and TRBJ2-4; 7 nucleotides match TRBD1. This CDR3 is built from 15 residues. The germline V gene encodes CDR1 MGHRA and CDR2 YSYEKL. The CDR3 loop is CASRPTGLRENSQYF. For the CDR3, the DNA is TGCGCCAGCCGTCCGACAGGGTTGAGGGAAAACAGTCAGTACTTC.

In this sample, this clone turned up a few times. The chain uses TRBV25-1 and TRBJ1-1; 7 bases match TRBD1. The CDR3 contains 14 residues. Germline CDR1 is MGHDK and CDR2 is SYGVNS. Trimming at V came to 6 bases and at J to 4 bases, leaving 8 bases not matched to a gene. CDR3 DNA sequence: TGTGCCAGCAGCCCTATACAGGGGAGCACTGAAGCTTTCTTT. It specifies CASSPIQGSTEAFF. Full variable domain (remainder filled in from reference TRBV25-1 and TRBJ1-1): EADIYQTPRYLVIGTGKKITLECSQTMGHDKMYWYQQDPGMELHLIHYSYGVNSTEKGDLSSESTVSRIRTEHFPLTLESARPSHTSQYLCASSPIQGSTEAFFGQGTRLTVV.

The gene calls are TRBV6-5 and TRBJ2-7; 10 nucleotides match TRBD1. The CDR3 covers 15 residues. Trimming at V came to 5 bases and at J to 4 bases, leaving 8 bases not matched to a gene. The germline gives CDR1 MNHEY, CDR2 SVGAGI. The CDR3 nucleotides read TGTGCCAGCAGTCACCGGGACAGGGGTTATTACGAGCAGTACTTC. Translated, it gives CASSHRDRGYYEQYF.

This clone was detected once. This chain connects TRBV6-5 to TRBJ1-2, with TRBD1 matching over 8 bases. The CDR3 is 13 amino acids. Germline loops: CDR1 MNHEY, CDR2 SVGAGI. Trimming removed 2 bases from V and 8 bases from J; junction bases left unmatched: 4. Here the CDR3 DNA reads TGTGCCAGCAGTTACGGGACAGGTCTCGGCTACACCTTC. Protein sequence: CASSYGTGLGYTF.

Remarks on this clone: The junction and the germline gene differ at one end; a read error may be behind it. The V gene is TRBV5-6, the J gene TRBJ2-6; D perhaps matches TRBD1 (5 bases). This CDR3 contains 18 residues. Germline-derived CDR1 and CDR2 are SGHDT and YYEEEE. The CDR3 DNA reads TGTGCCAGCAGCTTCGAAAAGATTACCCTCTCTGGGGCCAACGGCCTGACTTTC. Protein: CASSFEKITLSGANGLTF.

The rearrangement joins TRBV5-4 to TRBJ2-6; D gene ambiguous. CDR1 SGHNT and CDR2 YYREEE come from the germline V gene (reference sequence). Trimming stripped 1 base from V and 4 bases from J, with 12 bases between. CDR3 length: 16 amino acids. The CDR3 region has the DNA TGTGCCAGCAGCTTGTTCATTACTACCGGGGCCAACGTCCTGACTTTC. It encodes CASSLFITTGANVLTF.

Regarding this clone: The sample carries other DNA sequences with the same CDR3. The chain recombines TRBV5-1 with TRBJ2-5; 9 bases are a match to TRBD1. CDR3 size: 13 residues. Germline V lookup: CDR1 SGHRS, CDR2 YFSETQ. V lost 4 bases to trimming and J lost 5 bases; unmatched junction nucleotides: 3. CDR3 sequence: CASSPGQGETQYF. Written as DNA, the CDR3 is TGCGCCAGCAGCCCGGGACAGGGCGAGACCCAGTACTTC.

This clone was observed once. In DNA form, the CDR3 reads TGCAGCGTTTGGATGGACAGGCACACTGAAGCTTTCTTT. Encoded protein: CSVWMDRHTEAFF. The V call is TRBV29-1, the J call TRBJ1-1; 7 nucleotides line up with TRBD1. The CDR3 sequence is 13 residues long. Germline V lookup: CDR1 SQVTM, CDR2 ANQGSEA. V lost 5 bases, J lost 3 bases, and 6 bases stayed unmatched. Looking up the rest from reference TRBV29-1 and TRBJ1-1 gives the full variable domain: SAVISQKPSRDICQRGTSLTIQCQVDSQVTMMFWYRQQPGQSLTLIATANQGSEATYESGFVIDKFPISRPNLTFSTLTVSNMSPEDSSIYLCSVWMDRHTEAFFGQGTRLTVV.

The V gene is TRBV7-6, the J gene TRBJ2-3, with 8 nucleotides matching TRBD2. The CDR3 extends over 17 amino acids. The J segment lost 2 bases and the V segment lost 0 bases, leaving 7 bases of the junction unmatched. Germline CDR1 SGHVS, CDR2 FNYEAQ. The CDR3 sequence: CASSLAQGRGATDTQYF. Written as DNA, the CDR3 is TGTGCCAGCAGCTTAGCGCAAGGGCGGGGGGCCACAGATACGCAGTATTTT.

The chain is built from TRBV11-2 and TRBJ2-7; TRBD1 might be the D (6 bases). Trimming took 4 bases from V and 7 from J, leaving 17 bases between them. Per germline, CDR1 SGHAT and CDR2 FQNNGV. This CDR3 contains 14 residues. CDR3 bases: TGTGCCAGCAGCTCCGGGACAAAAAGTCAAGAGCAGTACGTC. Translation gives CASSSGTKSQEQYV.

The chain couples TRBV5-6 to TRBJ1-1; 11 bases are shared with TRBD1. CDR3 length: 15 residues. J lost 4 bases, V lost 4 bases, and 6 bases had no gene match. Germline values: CDR1 SGHDT, CDR2 YYEEEE. The CDR3 reads CASSPGQGGVTEAFF. The CDR3 DNA is TGTGCCAGCAGCCCGGGACAGGGGGGGGTCACTGAAGCTTTCTTT.

The chain uses TRBV7-9 and TRBJ2-5, with TRBD1 identical over 10 bases. V shed 5 bases, J shed 3 bases, and the junction held 3 bases outside the gene matches. Germline V gene sequence: CDR1 SEHNR, CDR2 FQNEAQ (reference sequence). The CDR3 is made up of 14 amino acids. The CDR3 nucleotides read TGTGCCAGCAGCACCGGGACAGGGGAAGAGACCCAGTACTTC. Translated: CASSTGTGEETQYF. Filled out from reference TRBV7-9 and TRBJ2-5, the complete variable domain reads DTGVSQNPRHKITKRGQNVTFRCDPISEHNRLYWYRQTLGQGPEFLTYFQNEAQLEKSRLLSDRFSAERPKGSFSTLEIQRTEQGDSAMYLCASSTGTGEETQYFGPGTRLLVL.

The V and J genes are TRBV6-5 and TRBJ1-6; D is unclear. From germline, CDR1 is MNHEY and CDR2 SVGAGI. This CDR3 comprises 14 residues. Trimming cost V 2 bases and J 4 bases, with 6 bases left between them. The DNA of the CDR3 is TGTGCCAGCAGTTACACAGTATATAATTCACCCCTCCACTTT. Protein sequence: CASSYTVYNSPLHF.

V usage is TRBV21-1 and J usage is TRBJ2-5; TRBD1 is taken as the D call from the table, unchecked against the DNA. TRBV21-1 is labeled a pseudogene. This CDR3 is 18 amino acids long. The CDR3 here is CASRSVQGQGEGEETQYF. The CDR3 DNA follows: TGTGCCAGCCGCTCCGTCCAGGGACAGGGGGAGGGGGAAGAGACCCAGTACTTC.

The chain combines TRBV4-2 with TRBJ2-2; 7 bases fit TRBD1. Per germline, CDR1 LGHNA and CDR2 YNFKEQ. With V trimmed by 3 bases and J by 6 bases, 4 bases remained unmatched. There are 14 residues in the CDR3. This CDR3 reads CASSHTGVSGELFF. CDR3 nucleotides: TGTGCCAGCAGCCATACAGGGGTATCCGGGGAGCTGTTTTTT.

In this sample, this clone turned up once. The chain is built from TRBV4-1 and TRBJ2-3; 16 nucleotides align to TRBD2. Unmatched junction bases numbered 13, after V lost 0 bases and J lost 4 bases. Germline V gives CDR1 MGHRA, CDR2 YSYEKL. The CDR3 covers 21 residues. CDR3 residues: CASSQEGPGLAGGKVSDTQYF. In DNA form, the CDR3 reads TGCGCCAGCAGCCAAGAAGGCCCGGGACTAGCGGGGGGGAAAGTATCAGATACGCAGTATTTT.

This sequence joins TRBV2 and TRBJ2-1; 7 nucleotides align to TRBD1. The CDR3 has 18 amino acids. In germline, CDR1 is SNHLY, CDR2 FYNNEI. The ends lost 3 bases at V and 0 bases at J; junction bases unmatched: 11. The DNA for the CDR3 is TGTGCCAGCAGTGATGCGAGGGGGCGAAAAAGCTCCTACAATGAGCAGTTCTTC. Protein sequence: CASSDARGRKSSYNEQFF.

The CDR3 sequence: CASSLGGRNYGYTF. CDR3 in DNA: TGTGCCAGCAGCTTAGGAGGCCGTAACTATGGCTACACCTTC. The chain couples TRBV7-9 to TRBJ1-2; D gene unclear. Germline V gene sequence: CDR1 SEHNR, CDR2 FQNEAQ (reference sequence). CDR3 length equals 14 residues. V shed 1 base and J shed 1 base, with 7 bases lying between them.

The chain combines TRBV6-5 with TRBJ1-2, with 10 nucleotides matching TRBD1. V gave up 6 bases and J gave up 4 bases; unmatched junction bases: 8. CDR1 and CDR2 (germline): MNHEY, SVGAGI. This CDR3 is built from 15 residues. The CDR3 loop reads CASRGADRGGYGYTF. CDR3 DNA sequence: TGTGCCAGCAGGGGCGCGGACAGGGGGGGCTATGGCTACACCTTC.

The V and J genes are TRBV2 and TRBJ2-1, with 8 bases aligning to TRBD2. CDR1 and CDR2 from the germline V gene are SNHLY and FYNNEI. The J segment lost 6 bases and the V segment lost 6 bases, leaving 10 bases of the junction unmatched. This CDR3 is built from 15 residues. CDR3: CASSTTPSGFNEQFF. The CDR3 DNA sequence: TGTGCCAGCAGCACCACCCCTAGCGGGTTCAATGAGCAGTTCTTC.

The V and J genes are TRBV5-1 and TRBJ1-6; maybe TRBD1 (5 bases). Between the trimmed V and J ends, which lost 3 bases and 8 bases, there was a span of 9 bases. The CDR3 loop spans 13 amino acids. Germline assignment: CDR1 SGHRS and CDR2 YFSETQ. This CDR3 reads CASSSTGDSPLHF. The CDR3 DNA follows: TGCGCCAGCAGCTCTACAGGTGATTCACCCCTCCACTTT.

J is TRBJ1-1 and V is TRBV5-6; D is unclear. V was cut by 2 bases and J by 5 bases, with 13 bases left in between. The CDR3 is 14 residues long. Germline values: CDR1 SGHDT, CDR2 YYEEEE. CDR3: CASSFGGLGTEAFF. CDR3 in DNA: TGTGCCAGCAGCTTCGGAGGCCTTGGGACTGAAGCTTTCTTT. The whole variable domain, filled in from reference TRBV5-6 and TRBJ1-1, reads DAGVTQSPTHLIKTRGQQVTLRCSPKSGHDTVSWYQQALGQGPQFIFQYYEEEERQRGNFPDRFSGHQFPNYSSELNVNALLLGDSALYLCASSFGGLGTEAFFGQGTRLTVV.

The chain employs TRBV20-1 and TRBJ2-5; D is possibly TRBD1 (6 bases). The DNA end is more similar to TRBJ2-7, so the J call may be wrong. CDR1 and CDR2 (germline): DFQATT, SNEGSKA (reference sequence). This CDR3 spans 11 amino acids. CDR3 region: CSAQTGYEQYF. As DNA, the CDR3 is TGCAGTGCTCAAACAGGGTACGAGCAGTACTTC.